This record concerns one T cell receptor beta chain sequence. Its antigen is unidentified. The V end lost 10 bases, the J end lost 2 bases, and 15 bases lay between the germline ends. Germline-derived CDR1 and CDR2 are ENHRY and SYGVKD. This CDR3 is 13 amino acids long. This specimen comes from a study of OX40 agonist ivuxolimab in advanced cancers. Study overall: The diagnoses of dose-escalation patients were hepatocellular carcinoma, melanoma, renal cell or head and neck cancer.

Study outcomes and limitations: Compared with others, partial responders at 0.1-3.0 mg/kg displayed clonal expansion among the lowest. There was clonal expansion of CD4+ and CD8+ blood T cells by week 6 at 0.1 to 3.0 mg/kg.

Patients with a history of autoimmune disease or on systemic immunosuppression were excluded. Only in-frame clones appear in the TCRdb table, and some are missing; sequencing was by immunoSEQ multiplex PCR. The repertoire holds about 72,000 clones, less than 90% seen once, with about 1% in the top ten. The receptor's source is an adult with an advanced solid tumor such as melanoma, head and neck, liver or kidney cancer. The chain couples TRBV10-3 to TRBJ2-7; maybe TRBD1 (6 bases). The sequences come from CD4+ or CD8+ T cells sorted from blood, collected in a trial of the OX40 agonist ivuxolimab. The CDR3: CATSPGDTYEQYF. The CDR3 DNA sequence: TGTGCCACCTCACCCGGGGACACCTACGAGCAGTACTTC.